This paragraph covers one TCR beta chain sequence. RNA amounts of about 0.45 to 1 ug underwent reverse transcription with random hexamers. TCRdb redid the calling of the immunoSEQ multiplex PCR reads with MiXCR, one entry per CDR3 protein. Here the sample spans around 170,000 distinct CDR3 sequences, over 90% being singletons. This entry is derived from a study of CD8 T cells in Susac syndrome. Between the trimmed V and J ends, which lost 5 bases and 4 bases, there was a span of 4 bases. This CDR3 has 11 residues. Germline CDR1 reads LNHDA; CDR2 reads SQIVND (reference sequence). Specimen: CD8+ T cells from PBMCs. This chain uses TRBV19 with TRBJ2-3; D is undetermined. This TCR came from a human donor with Susac syndrome. CDR3 region: CASSEADTQYF. CDR3 coding DNA: TGTGCCAGTAGTGAGGCAGATACGCAGTATTTT. Drawing the rest from reference TRBV19 and TRBJ2-3, the complete variable domain is DGGITQSPKYLFRKEGQNVTLSCEQNLNHDAMYWYRQDPGQGLRLIYYSQIVNDFQKGDIAEGYSVSREKKESFPLTVTSAQKNPTAFYLCASSEADTQYFGPGTRLTVL.